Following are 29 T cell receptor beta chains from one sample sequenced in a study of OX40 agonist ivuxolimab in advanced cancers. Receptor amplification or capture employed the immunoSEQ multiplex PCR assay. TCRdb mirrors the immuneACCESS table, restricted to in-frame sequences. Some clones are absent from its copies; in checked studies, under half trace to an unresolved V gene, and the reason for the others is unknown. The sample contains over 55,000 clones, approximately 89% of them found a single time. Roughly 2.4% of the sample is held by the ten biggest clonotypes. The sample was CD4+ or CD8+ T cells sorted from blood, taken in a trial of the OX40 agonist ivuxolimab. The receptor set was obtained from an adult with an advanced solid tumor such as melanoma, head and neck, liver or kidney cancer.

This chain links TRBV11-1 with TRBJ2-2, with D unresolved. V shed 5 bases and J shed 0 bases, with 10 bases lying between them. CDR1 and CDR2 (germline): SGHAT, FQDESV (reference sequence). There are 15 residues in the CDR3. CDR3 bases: TGTGCCAGCAGCCCGGACGGGTCGAACACCGGGGAGCTGTTTTTT. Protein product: CASSPDGSNTGELFF. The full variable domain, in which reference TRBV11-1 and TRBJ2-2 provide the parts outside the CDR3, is EAEVAQSPRYKITEKSQAVAFWCDPISGHATLYWYRQILGQGPELLVQFQDESVVDDSQLPKDRFSAERLKGVDSTLKIQPAELGDSAMYLCASSPDGSNTGELFFGEGSRLTVL.

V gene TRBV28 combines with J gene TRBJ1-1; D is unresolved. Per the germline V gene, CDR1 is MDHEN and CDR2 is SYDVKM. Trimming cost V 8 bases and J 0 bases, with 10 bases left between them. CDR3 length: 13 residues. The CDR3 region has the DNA TGTGCCAGCTCACCCGGAATGAACACTGAAGCTTTCTTT. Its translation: CASSPGMNTEAFF.

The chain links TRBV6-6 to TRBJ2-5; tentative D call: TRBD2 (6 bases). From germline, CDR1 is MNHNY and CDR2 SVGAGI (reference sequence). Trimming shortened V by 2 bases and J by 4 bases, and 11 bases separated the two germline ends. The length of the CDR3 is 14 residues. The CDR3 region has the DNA TGTGCCAGCAGTTACATCACTAGCCCAGAGACCCAGTACTTC. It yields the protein CASSYITSPETQYF.

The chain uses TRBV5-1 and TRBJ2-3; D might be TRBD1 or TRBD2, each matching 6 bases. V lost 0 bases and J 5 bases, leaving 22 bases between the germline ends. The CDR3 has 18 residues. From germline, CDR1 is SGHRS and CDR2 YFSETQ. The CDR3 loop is CASSLAFGGRGPGDTQYF. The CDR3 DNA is TGCGCCAGCAGCTTGGCCTTCGGGGGCCGAGGGCCAGGAGATACGCAGTATTTT. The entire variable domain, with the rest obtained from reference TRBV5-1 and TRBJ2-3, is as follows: KAGVTQTPRYLIKTRGQQVTLSCSPISGHRSVSWYQQTPGQGLQFLFEYFSETQRNKGNFPGRFSGRQFSNSRSEMNVSTLELGDSALYLCASSLAFGGRGPGDTQYFGPGTRLTVL.

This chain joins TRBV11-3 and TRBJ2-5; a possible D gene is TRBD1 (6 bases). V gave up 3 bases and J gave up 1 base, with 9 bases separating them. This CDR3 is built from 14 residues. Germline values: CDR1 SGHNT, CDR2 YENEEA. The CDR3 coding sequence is TGTGCCAGCAGCTTGGGGACACTCCAAGAGACCCAGTACTTC. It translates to CASSLGTLQETQYF.

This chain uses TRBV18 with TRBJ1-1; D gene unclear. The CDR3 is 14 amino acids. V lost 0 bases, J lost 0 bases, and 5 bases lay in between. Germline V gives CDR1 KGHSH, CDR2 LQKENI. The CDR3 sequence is CASSPPSLNTEAFF. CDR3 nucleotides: TGTGCCAGCTCACCACCAAGCCTGAACACTGAAGCTTTCTTT.

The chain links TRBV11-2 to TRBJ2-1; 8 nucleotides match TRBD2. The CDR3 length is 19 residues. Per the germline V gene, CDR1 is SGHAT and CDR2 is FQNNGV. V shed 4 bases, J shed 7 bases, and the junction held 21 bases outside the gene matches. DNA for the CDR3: TGTGCCAGCAGCTCGGGAGGGGATTCGCGACCGACTCCTTATAATGAGCAGTTCTTC. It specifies CASSSGGDSRPTPYNEQFF.

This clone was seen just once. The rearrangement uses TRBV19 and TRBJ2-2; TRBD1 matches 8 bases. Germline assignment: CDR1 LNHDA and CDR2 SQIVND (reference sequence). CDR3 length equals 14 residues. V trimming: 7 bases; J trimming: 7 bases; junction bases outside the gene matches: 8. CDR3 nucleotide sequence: TGTGCCAGTACCGGAACAGGGGGAAGCGGGGAGCTGTTTTTT. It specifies CASTGTGGSGELFF.

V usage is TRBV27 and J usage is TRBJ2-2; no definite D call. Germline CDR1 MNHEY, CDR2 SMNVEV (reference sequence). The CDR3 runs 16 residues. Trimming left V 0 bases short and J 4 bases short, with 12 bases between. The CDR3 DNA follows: TGTGCCAGCAGTTTATCAGGCCTACGGGCCACCGGGGAGCTGTTTTTT. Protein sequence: CASSLSGLRATGELFF.

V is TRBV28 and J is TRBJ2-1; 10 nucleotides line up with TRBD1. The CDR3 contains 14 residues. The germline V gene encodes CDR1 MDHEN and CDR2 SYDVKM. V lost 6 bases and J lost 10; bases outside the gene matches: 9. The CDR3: CASRGGQGSNEQFF. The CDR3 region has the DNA TGTGCCAGCAGGGGGGGACAGGGGAGCAACGAGCAGTTCTTC.

In nucleotides, the CDR3 is TGTGCCAGCAGTTTATTGGGGACTAGCGGGGGACTTTCCTACGAGCAGTACTTC. Translation: CASSLLGTSGGLSYEQYF. The V gene is TRBV27, the J gene TRBJ2-7, with 14 nucleotides matching TRBD2. CDR3 length equals 18 residues. With V trimmed by 1 base and J by 1 base, 6 bases remained unmatched. Germline-derived CDR1 and CDR2 are MNHEY and SMNVEV (reference sequence).

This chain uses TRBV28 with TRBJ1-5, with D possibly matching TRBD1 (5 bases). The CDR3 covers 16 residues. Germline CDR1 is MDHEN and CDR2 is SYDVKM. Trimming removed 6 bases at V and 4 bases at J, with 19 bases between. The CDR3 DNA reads TGTGCCAGCAGACTACCCCAGGGCAGCCTAAATCAGCCCCAGCATTTT. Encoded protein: CASRLPQGSLNQPQHF. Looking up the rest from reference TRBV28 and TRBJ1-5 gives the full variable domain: DVKVTQSSRYLVKRTGEKVFLECVQDMDHENMFWYRQDPGLGLRLIYFSYDVKMKEKGDIPEGYSVSREKKERFSLILESASTNQTSMYLCASRLPQGSLNQPQHFGDGTRLSIL.

CDR3 amino acids: CASSEDRTGPQHF. The CDR3 region has the DNA TGCGCCAGCAGTGAGGACAGAACAGGGCCCCAGCATTTT. The J gene is TRBJ1-5, the V gene TRBV10-1; a possible D gene is TRBD1 (5 bases). The V end lost 2 bases, the J end lost 9 bases, and 11 bases lay between the germline ends. Germline CDR1 and CDR2: WNHNN and SYGVQD (reference sequence). The CDR3 is 13 residues long.

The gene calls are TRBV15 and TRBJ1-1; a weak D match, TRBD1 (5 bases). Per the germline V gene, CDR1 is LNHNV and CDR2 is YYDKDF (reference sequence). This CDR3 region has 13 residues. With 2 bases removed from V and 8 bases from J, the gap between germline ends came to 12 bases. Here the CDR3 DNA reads TGTGCCACCAGCAGAAGACCGGGACTAGAAGCTTTCTTT. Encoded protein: CATSRRPGLEAFF.

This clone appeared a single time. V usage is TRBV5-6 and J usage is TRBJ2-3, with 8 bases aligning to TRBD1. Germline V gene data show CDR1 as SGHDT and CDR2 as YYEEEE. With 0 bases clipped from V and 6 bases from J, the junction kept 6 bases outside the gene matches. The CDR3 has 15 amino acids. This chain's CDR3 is CASSLGQGAWDTQYF. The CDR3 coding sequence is TGTGCCAGCAGCTTGGGCCAGGGGGCATGGGATACGCAGTATTTT.

The CDR3 protein is CASSLPGSRYTF. The CDR3 DNA reads TGTGCCAGCAGCTTACCTGGCAGTCGCTACACCTTC. V gene TRBV11-2 combines with J gene TRBJ1-2; D remains unclear. The V end lost 2 bases, the J end lost 9 bases, and 10 bases lay between the germline ends. The CDR3 sequence is 12 residues long. Per the germline V gene, CDR1 is SGHAT and CDR2 is FQNNGV.

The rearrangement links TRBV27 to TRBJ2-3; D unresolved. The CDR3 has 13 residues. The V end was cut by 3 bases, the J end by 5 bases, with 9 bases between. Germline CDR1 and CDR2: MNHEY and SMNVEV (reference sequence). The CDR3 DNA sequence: TGTGCCAGCAGTTTCCTTACTGGAGATACGCAGTATTTT. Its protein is CASSFLTGDTQYF.

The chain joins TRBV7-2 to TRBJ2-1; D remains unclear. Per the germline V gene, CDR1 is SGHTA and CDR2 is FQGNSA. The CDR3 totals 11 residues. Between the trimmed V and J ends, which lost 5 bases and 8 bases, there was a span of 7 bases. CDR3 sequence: CASSLSDEQFF. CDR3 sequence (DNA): TGTGCCAGCAGCCTATCCGATGAGCAGTTCTTC.

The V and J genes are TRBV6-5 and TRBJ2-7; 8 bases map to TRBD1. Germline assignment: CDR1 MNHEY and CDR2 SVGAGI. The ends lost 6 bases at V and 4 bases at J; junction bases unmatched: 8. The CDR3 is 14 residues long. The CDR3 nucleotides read TGTGCCAGCAGCTACCGACAGGGGACTTACGAGCAGTACTTC. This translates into CASSYRQGTYEQYF.

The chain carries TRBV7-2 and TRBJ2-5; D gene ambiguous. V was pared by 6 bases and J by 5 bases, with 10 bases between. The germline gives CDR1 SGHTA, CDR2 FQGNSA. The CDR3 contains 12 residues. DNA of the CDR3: TGTGCCAGCAGTGTTCTGGGGGAGACCCAGTACTTC. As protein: CASSVLGETQYF.

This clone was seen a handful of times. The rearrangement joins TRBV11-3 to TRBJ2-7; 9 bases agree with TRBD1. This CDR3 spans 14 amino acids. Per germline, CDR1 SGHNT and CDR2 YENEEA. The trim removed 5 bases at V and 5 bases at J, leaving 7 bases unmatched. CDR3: CASSPQGAWNEQYF. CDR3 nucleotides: TGTGCCAGCAGCCCACAGGGGGCTTGGAACGAGCAGTACTTC. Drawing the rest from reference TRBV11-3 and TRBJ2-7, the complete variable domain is EAGVVQSPRYKIIEKKQPVAFWCNPISGHNTLYWYLQNLGQGPELLIRYENEEAVDDSQLPKDRFSAERLKGVDSTLKIQPAELGDSAVYLCASSPQGAWNEQYFGPGTRLTVT.

The CDR3 region is CASSIRDRDNYGYTF. CDR3 DNA sequence: TGTGCCAGCAGTATCCGGGACAGGGATAACTATGGCTACACCTTC. The chain recombines TRBV28 with TRBJ1-2, with TRBD1 matching 9 bases. V dropped 5 bases and J dropped 1; count of bases not matched to a gene: 5. Per the germline V gene, CDR1 is MDHEN and CDR2 is SYDVKM. The CDR3 totals 15 residues.

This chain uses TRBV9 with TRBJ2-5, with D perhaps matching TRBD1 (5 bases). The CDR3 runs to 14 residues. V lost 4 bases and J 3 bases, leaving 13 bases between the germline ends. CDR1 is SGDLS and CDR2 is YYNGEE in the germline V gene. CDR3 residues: CASSRYGHEETQYF. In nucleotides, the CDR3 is TGTGCCAGCAGCCGCTACGGACACGAAGAGACCCAGTACTTC.

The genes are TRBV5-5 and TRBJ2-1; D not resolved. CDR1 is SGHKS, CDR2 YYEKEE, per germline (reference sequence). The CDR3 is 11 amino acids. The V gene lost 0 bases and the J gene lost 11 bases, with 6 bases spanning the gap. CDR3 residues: CASSLGQQQFF. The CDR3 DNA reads TGTGCCAGCAGCTTGGGTCAGCAGCAGTTCTTC.

The CDR3 sequence: CTSTRLAFTYEQYF. CDR3 DNA sequence: TGCACCAGCACCCGACTAGCGTTTACCTACGAGCAGTACTTC. This chain uses TRBV1 with TRBJ2-7; whether TRBD2, the table's D call, matches the DNA was not checked. TRBV1 counts as a pseudogene. This CDR3 spans 14 amino acids.

CDR3 protein: CASSQAGSSSYEQYF. In DNA, the CDR3 is TGTGCCAGCAGCCAAGCGGGCTCGAGCTCCTACGAGCAGTACTTC. The rearrangement links TRBV14 to TRBJ2-7, with D unresolved. Trimming took 1 base from V and 0 from J, leaving 10 bases between them. This CDR3 has 15 residues. CDR1 and CDR2 (germline): SGHDN, FVKESK. The full variable domain, completed using reference TRBV14 and TRBJ2-7, is EAGVTQFPSHSVIEKGQTVTLRCDPISGHDNLYWYRRVMGKEIKFLLHFVKESKQDESGMPNNRFLAERTGGTYSTLKVQPAELEDSGVYFCASSQAGSSSYEQYFGPGTRLTVT.

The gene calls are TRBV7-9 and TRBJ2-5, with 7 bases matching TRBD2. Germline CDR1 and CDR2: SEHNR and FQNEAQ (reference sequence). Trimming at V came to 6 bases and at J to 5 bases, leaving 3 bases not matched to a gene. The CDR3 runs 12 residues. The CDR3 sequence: CASRLGGETQYF. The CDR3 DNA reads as TGTGCCAGCAGGCTCGGGGGGGAGACCCAGTACTTC.

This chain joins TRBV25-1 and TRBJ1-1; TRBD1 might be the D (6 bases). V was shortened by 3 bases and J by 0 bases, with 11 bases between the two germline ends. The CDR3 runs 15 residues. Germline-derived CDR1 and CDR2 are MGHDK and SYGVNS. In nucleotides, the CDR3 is TGTGCCAGCAGTGACGCGCAGGGGATGAACACTGAAGCTTTCTTT. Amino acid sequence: CASSDAQGMNTEAFF. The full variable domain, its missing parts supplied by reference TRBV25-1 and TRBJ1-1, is EADIYQTPRYLVIGTGKKITLECSQTMGHDKMYWYQQDPGMELHLIHYSYGVNSTEKGDLSSESTVSRIRTEHFPLTLESARPSHTSQYLCASSDAQGMNTEAFFGQGTRLTVV.

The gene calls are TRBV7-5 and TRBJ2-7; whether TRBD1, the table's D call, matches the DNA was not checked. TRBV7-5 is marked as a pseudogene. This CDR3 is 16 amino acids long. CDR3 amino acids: CARSFPPPNRAHEQYF. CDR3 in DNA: TGTGCCAGAAGCTTTCCTCCCCCGAACAGGGCCCACGAGCAGTACTTC.